The present TCR beta chain was sequenced within a study of blood T cell repertoires in COVID-19. Overall study: From T cells, B-cell-depleted T cells, or PBMCs came the material, which was cDNA or gDNA.

V shed 3 bases, J shed 2 bases, and the junction held 10 bases outside the gene matches. Germline-derived CDR1 and CDR2 are MDHEN and SYDVKM. CDR3 size: 17 residues. This study enrolled people aged 18 to 89 from about two dozen US geographic areas. Which cohort a participant joined came from the clinical history participants gave. In the source study's methods: By means of reference gene primer amplification, nucleated cell counts were estimated. The method was immunoSEQ multiplex PCR; TCRdb's version includes in-frame clones alone and lacks a portion of them. That table supplies the V and J calls and clone size; D and trimming were determined from the DNA. The sample records 310,000 or so clones, 87% being singletons.

This clonotype originated in a woman between 18 and 29 years old who had recovered from COVID-19. J is TRBJ2-5 and V is TRBV28, with TRBD1 matching over 9 bases. The source material was PBMCs or T cells enriched from blood (not recorded which). The CDR3 reads CASSLGTGLLWQETQYF. CDR3 in DNA: TGTGCCAGCAGTTTGGGGACAGGGTTGTTGTGGCAAGAGACCCAGTACTTC.